This T cell receptor beta chain was captured in a study of human T cells and chemical hapten exposure. At the level of the study: Slight differences in pooled library volume were the main source of varying TCR yields across samples.

Time point of the sample: patch test 3, about 24 weeks after DPC sensitization. Documented treatment: therapeutic diphenylcyclopropenone sensitization with weekly scalp DPC. Blood sampling occurred before each patch-test application. V was trimmed by 0 bases and J by 6 bases, leaving 9 bases between them. The V gene's germline CDR1 is LGHNA and CDR2 YSLEER. The CDR3 extends over 13 amino acids. Study-level findings and limits: Significantly more large CDR3 similarity clusters arose among expanded TCRs than among controls.

This clonotype came up a few times. Its antigen is not known. The library attached unique molecular identifiers to individual cDNA molecules. Via MiXCR, TCRdb re-called the RACE reads, giving one row per CDR3 protein. The sample holds about 120,000 distinct CDR3 sequences, approximately 10% seen once. Source: whole blood, taken in connection with sensitization to the hapten diphenylcyclopropenone (DPC). The sequence was collected from a woman aged 50 to 60 with alopecia areata. Some clones in this sample may be carry-over from other donors' samples. V usage is TRBV4-3 and J usage is TRBJ2-7; a possible D gene is TRBD2 (5 bases). CDR3 amino acids: CASSQDAGGEQYF. The DNA for the CDR3 is TGCGCCAGCAGCCAAGACGCGGGCGGCGAGCAGTACTTC.